A single T cell receptor beta chain is shown here with its context. The antigen is unknown. MiXCR, applied by TCRdb to the 5' RACE reads, yields one record per CDR3 protein. The sample records 200,000 to 300,000 distinct CDR3 sequences, 13% being singletons. The sample comes from a study of T cells after yellow fever vaccination. At the level of the study: The authors prepared low-cell-number fractions using SMART-Seq v4 Ultra Low Input.

Looked up from germline, CDR1 is SGHAT and CDR2 is FQNNGV. V was cut by 5 bases and J by 10 bases, with 12 bases left in between. The CDR3 totals 12 residues. Findings and limits, study-wide: Most clones from primary vaccination resurfaced after the booster (approximately 97% CD4, around 89% CD8).

The sequence was collected from a young man who received the YFV17D yellow fever vaccine. The chain uses TRBV11-2 and TRBJ2-1; no reliable D call. The sequenced sample was CD4+ T cells sorted from PBMCs, obtained 45 days after the yellow fever booster vaccination. The CDR3 DNA is TGTGCCAGCAGCCAAATTTTGAGAGAGCAGTTCTTC. Protein: CASSQILREQFF.